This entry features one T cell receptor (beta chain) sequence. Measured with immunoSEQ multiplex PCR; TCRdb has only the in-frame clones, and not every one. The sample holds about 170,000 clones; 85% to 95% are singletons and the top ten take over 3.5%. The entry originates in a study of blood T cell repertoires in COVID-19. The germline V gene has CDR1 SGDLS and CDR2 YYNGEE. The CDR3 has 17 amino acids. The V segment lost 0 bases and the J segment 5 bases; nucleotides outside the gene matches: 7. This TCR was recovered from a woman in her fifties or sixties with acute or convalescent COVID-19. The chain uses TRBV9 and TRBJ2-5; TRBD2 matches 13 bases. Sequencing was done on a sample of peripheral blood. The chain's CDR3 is CASSVGTSGGQRETQYF. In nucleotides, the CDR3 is TGTGCCAGCAGCGTAGGGACTAGCGGGGGCCAGAGGGAGACCCAGTACTTC.